The next 5 T cell receptor beta chains were all read from a single sample in a study of radiation and T cells in renal cell carcinoma. The protocol was immunoSEQ multiplex PCR, while the TCRdb copy is restricted to in-frame clones and leaves out a portion. The data contain approximately 65,000 clones, around 80% of them singletons. The time point denotes: blood 4 weeks post-SBRT, at nephrectomy. Treatment: 15 Gy SBRT to primary tumor, nephrectomy 4 weeks later. Specimen: blood, collected from a patient whose treatment included radiotherapy and nephrectomy. These receptors came from a man in his 60s with renal cell carcinoma.

The V and J genes are TRBV30 and TRBJ2-6; weak D call: TRBD2 (7 bases). Trimming pared 5 bases from V and 4 bases from J, leaving 15 bases between. Germline-derived CDR1 and CDR2 are GTSNPN and SVGIG (reference sequence). CDR3 length: 15 residues. Here the CDR3 reads CAWELGGPGANVLTF. CDR3 nucleotides: TGTGCCTGGGAGCTCGGGGGGCCCGGGGCCAACGTCCTGACTTTC.

This chain joins TRBV6-8 and TRBJ1-2, with 12 bases lining up with TRBD1. The V gene's germline CDR1 is MNHGY and CDR2 SAAAGT. The CDR3 has 15 amino acids. After removal of 7 bases from V and 8 bases from J, the junction contained 11 bases not matched to a gene. The CDR3 coding sequence is TGTGCCAGCACCACGGGGACAGGGGGCGCGAAGGGCTACACCTTC. Translated, it gives CASTTGTGGAKGYTF.

The chain uses TRBV7-2 and TRBJ1-3, with D maybe TRBD1 (5 bases). Germline-derived CDR1 and CDR2 are SGHTA and FQGNSA. The CDR3 has 15 residues. V was trimmed by 2 bases and J by 0 bases, leaving 8 bases between them. CDR3 coding DNA: TGTGCCAGCAGCTTATCCGGGGGCTCTGGAAACACCATATATTTT. This encodes CASSLSGGSGNTIYF.

CDR3 DNA: TGTGCCAGCAGCTTTCAAGAGAACACTGAAGCTTTCTTT. Residues: CASSFQENTEAFF. The V and J genes are TRBV7-9 and TRBJ1-1, with D uncertain. Between the trimmed V and J ends, which lost 3 bases and 1 base, there was a span of 6 bases. CDR1 is SEHNR and CDR2 is FQNEAQ in the germline V gene (reference sequence). There are 13 residues in the CDR3.

The J gene is TRBJ1-1, the V gene TRBV27, with TRBD1 matching 7 bases. Germline CDR1 reads MNHEY; CDR2 reads SMNVEV (reference sequence). After removal of 8 bases from V and 1 base from J, the junction contained 7 bases not matched to a gene. This CDR3 region has 14 residues. The CDR3 DNA is TGTGCCAGCCATAAGGACAGGCCGAACACTGAAGCTTTCTTT. This encodes CASHKDRPNTEAFF.